The clone carrying this T cell receptor beta chain was seen just once. Germline CDR1 and CDR2: SGHTA and FQGNSA. V was shortened by 5 bases and J by 1 base, with 6 bases between the two germline ends. This CDR3 contains 12 residues. This sample is part of a study of T cell repertoires in MIS-A myocarditis. Assay used: immunoSEQ multiplex PCR; TCRdb lists only in-frame clones, some missing. Of around 6,000 clones in the sample, around 75% were seen once. This receptor was taken from a man younger than 30 with fulminant myocarditis from multisystem inflammatory syndrome in adults (MIS-A) after COVID-19. The chain employs TRBV7-2 and TRBJ2-7; D remains unclear. Source material: interventricular septum heart tissue obtained at autopsy. CDR3 coding DNA: TGTGCCAGCAGCCGAGGTTCCTACGAGCAGTACTTC. Amino acids: CASSRGSYEQYF.